One and the same sample provided the 16 T cell receptor beta chains below, sequenced in a study of blood T cell repertoires in COVID-19. Measured with immunoSEQ multiplex PCR; TCRdb has only the in-frame clones, and not every one. The sample records 85,000 to 100,000 clones, around 80% being singletons. Sequencing used peripheral blood. All receptors come from a human donor in a cohort sampled during active COVID-19.

The CDR3 region has the DNA TGTGCCAGCGGCAGCCGACTGATCTATAATTCACCCCTCCACTTT. Residues: CASGSRLIYNSPLHF. The chain joins TRBV27 to TRBJ1-6; no firm D call. From germline, CDR1 is MNHEY and CDR2 SMNVEV (reference sequence). This CDR3 spans 15 amino acids. V lost 8 bases to trimming and J lost 3 bases, with 14 bases between them.

The chain links TRBV6-5 to TRBJ1-5; 7 positions agree with TRBD1. Germline V gene sequence: CDR1 MNHEY, CDR2 SVGAGI. The J segment lost 6 bases and the V segment lost 5 bases, leaving 7 bases of the junction unmatched. The CDR3 consists of 14 residues. DNA of the CDR3: TGTGCCAGCAGTCCTGAGGGGGCCATTCAGCCCCAGCATTTT. It yields the protein CASSPEGAIQPQHF.

The gene calls are TRBV28 and TRBJ1-1; the D gene is possibly TRBD1 (5 bases). The V end was cut by 6 bases, the J end by 6 bases, with 14 bases between. CDR1 is MDHEN, CDR2 SYDVKM, per germline. The CDR3 sequence is 13 residues long. This chain's CDR3 is CASSYGGRAEAFF. Here the CDR3 DNA reads TGTGCCAGCAGCTACGGGGGTCGGGCTGAAGCTTTCTTT.

This chain uses TRBV11-3 with TRBJ1-6; D ambiguous. CDR3 length: 15 residues. Germline CDR1 and CDR2: SGHNT and YENEEA. Trimming cost V 4 bases and J 0 bases, with 7 bases left between them. The CDR3 nucleotides are TGTGCCAGCAGCTCGTCGAGCTCCTATAATTCACCCCTCCACTTT. Encoded protein: CASSSSSSYNSPLHF.

This clone came up a few times. The CDR3 reads CASSDRREQYF. CDR3 sequence (DNA): TGTGCCAGCAGCGACAGGCGGGAGCAGTACTTC. The genes are TRBV7-8 and TRBJ2-7; possibly TRBD1 for D (6 bases). The ends were cut back, 5 bases at V and 7 bases at J, with 9 bases in the middle. The length of the CDR3 is 11 residues. The germline V gene has CDR1 SGHVS and CDR2 FQNEAQ. Full variable domain (outside the CDR3, taken from reference TRBV7-8 and TRBJ2-7): GAGVSQSPRYKVAKRGQDVALRCDPISGHVSLFWYQQALGQGPEFLTYFQNEAQLDKSGLPSDRFFAERPEGSVSTLKIQRTQQEDSAVYLCASSDRREQYFGPGTRLTVT.

The chain has TRBV11-1 and TRBJ2-5, with a weak D call TRBD1 (6 bases). V lost 3 bases, J lost 5 bases, and 13 bases lay in between. Germline V gene sequence: CDR1 SGHAT, CDR2 FQDESV (reference sequence). The CDR3 is 14 amino acids. CDR3 sequence (DNA): TGTGCCAGCAGCTTCTCAGGGGCGATGGAGACCCAGTACTTC. It yields the protein CASSFSGAMETQYF.

The chain is built from TRBV12-3 or TRBV12-4 and TRBJ1-1; 8 bases fit TRBD1. CDR3 length equals 13 residues. The V segment lost 5 bases and the J segment 10 bases; nucleotides outside the gene matches: 9. This CDR3 reads CASSETGERRAFF. For the CDR3, the DNA is TGTGCCAGCAGTGAGACAGGGGAAAGGCGAGCTTTCTTT.

The V gene is TRBV6-2 or TRBV6-3, the J gene TRBJ1-1; 7 nucleotides agree with TRBD1. CDR1 is MNHEY, CDR2 SVGEGT, per germline. The CDR3 totals 13 residues. Trimming took 5 bases from V and 5 from J; bases not matched to a gene: 5. CDR3 in amino acids: CASSATGVTEAFF. DNA for the CDR3: TGTGCCAGCAGTGCAACAGGGGTGACTGAAGCTTTCTTT.

The chain couples TRBV4-3 to TRBJ1-4; D unresolved. The V gene lost 0 bases and the J gene lost 3 bases, with 14 bases spanning the gap. The CDR3 is 17 residues long. The V gene's germline CDR1 is LGHNA and CDR2 YSLEER. The CDR3 DNA sequence: TGCGCCAGCAGCCAAGAAGGTTGGATGGGAGCTAATGAAAAACTGTTTTTT. This sequence encodes CASSQEGWMGANEKLFF.

This chain uses TRBV4-3 with TRBJ2-1; TRBD2 matches 12 bases. V dropped 1 base and J dropped 12; count of bases not matched to a gene: 7. The CDR3 is 15 residues long. The germline V gene encodes CDR1 LGHNA and CDR2 YSLEER. The CDR3 DNA sequence: TGCGCCAGCAGCCAAGGGACTAGCGGGACCTCGAGGCAGTTCTTC. Translating it yields CASSQGTSGTSRQFF.

The V gene is TRBV7-9, the J gene TRBJ1-2; 7 positions match TRBD1. The CDR3 extends over 15 amino acids. Trimming cost V 4 bases and J 12 bases; bases outside gene matches: 17. The germline gives CDR1 SEHNR, CDR2 FQNEAQ (reference sequence). The CDR3 nucleotides read TGTGCCAGCAGCTCGTCAGGGGGATTAGGAGCAGAGAACACCTTC. Amino acids: CASSSSGGLGAENTF.

This chain links TRBV3-1 (or the pseudogene TRBV3-2) with TRBJ1-5; TRBD1 aligns across 8 bases. Germline V CDR1 and CDR2: LGHDT, YNNKEL (reference sequence). The V gene end was trimmed by 4 bases and the J gene end by 4 bases; junction bases not matched to a gene: 3. CDR3 length: 14 residues. The CDR3 region has the DNA TGTGCCAGCAGCCCCACAGGGGGAAATCAGCCCCAGCATTTT. Its protein product is CASSPTGGNQPQHF.

V usage is TRBV3-1 (or the pseudogene TRBV3-2) and J usage is TRBJ1-2; 7 bases are shared with TRBD1. CDR1 LGHDT and CDR2 YNNKEL come from the germline V gene (reference sequence). The J segment lost 1 base and the V segment lost 0 bases, leaving 5 bases of the junction unmatched. CDR3 length: 16 amino acids. The CDR3 reads CASSQDWGQYNYGYTF. CDR3 sequence (DNA): TGTGCCAGCAGCCAAGATTGGGGACAGTATAACTATGGCTACACCTTC.

The rearrangement uses TRBV7-2 and TRBJ1-2; TRBD1 might be the D (5 bases). Trimming took off 2 bases at V and 3 bases at J, with 13 bases between the two ends. This CDR3 spans 15 amino acids. CDR1 is SGHTA, CDR2 FQGNSA, per germline. The CDR3 region is CASSLSRARDYGYTF. Here the CDR3 DNA reads TGTGCCAGCAGCTTAAGTCGAGCCAGGGACTATGGCTACACCTTC.

The V call is TRBV6-5, the J call TRBJ2-7, with TRBD2 identical over 8 bases. The germline gives CDR1 MNHEY, CDR2 SVGAGI. CDR3 length equals 14 residues. J lost 4 bases, V lost 8 bases, and 10 bases had no gene match. The CDR3: CASRGGLAGYEQYF. CDR3 sequence (DNA): TGTGCCAGCCGGGGGGGCCTAGCAGGATACGAGCAGTACTTC.

This clone was observed a single time. The chain links TRBV20-1 to TRBJ2-5, with D unresolved. The CDR3 covers 11 residues. Germline V gene lookup returns CDR1 DFQATT and CDR2 SNEGSKA (reference sequence). The V and J ends lost 8 bases and 5 bases respectively, with 12 bases between them. CDR3 residues: CSTGVGETQYF. CDR3 DNA: TGCAGTACGGGTGTCGGGGAGACCCAGTACTTC.